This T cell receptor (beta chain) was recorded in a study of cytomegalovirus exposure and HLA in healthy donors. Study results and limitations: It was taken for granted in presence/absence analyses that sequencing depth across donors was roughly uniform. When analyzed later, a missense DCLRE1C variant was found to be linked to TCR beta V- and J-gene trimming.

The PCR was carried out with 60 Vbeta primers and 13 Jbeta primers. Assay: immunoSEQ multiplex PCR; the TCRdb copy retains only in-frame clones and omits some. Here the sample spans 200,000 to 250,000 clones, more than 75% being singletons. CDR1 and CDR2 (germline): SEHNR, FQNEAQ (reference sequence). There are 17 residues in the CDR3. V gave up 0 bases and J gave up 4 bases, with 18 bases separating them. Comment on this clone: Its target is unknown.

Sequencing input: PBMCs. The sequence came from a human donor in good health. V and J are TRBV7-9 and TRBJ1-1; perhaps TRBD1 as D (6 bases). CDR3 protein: CASSLAGGARVFTEAFF. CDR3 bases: TGTGCCAGCAGCTTAGCCGGGGGGGCGCGGGTTTTCACTGAAGCTTTCTTT.